This T cell receptor (beta chain) was captured by sequencing in a study of technical replicates of blood from a handful of donors. This clone was picked up one time. The repertoire was sequenced with immunoSEQ multiplex PCR; TCRdb's copy has only in-frame clones and lacks some. The data hold approximately 70,000 clones, with roughly 98% observed a single time. With V trimmed by 0 bases and J by 0 bases, 20 bases remained unmatched. The CDR3 covers 22 residues. The material sequenced was T cells isolated from PBMCs. The sequence was obtained from a human donor in good health. This chain joins TRBV23-1 and TRBJ1-3; 7 bases are shared with TRBD1. TRBV23-1 has ORF status, its function being uncertain. CDR3 amino acids: CASSQSGNLPKPTGNSGNTIYF. Here the CDR3 DNA reads TGCGCCAGCAGTCAATCCGGGAACCTCCCTAAACCGACAGGGAACTCTGGAAACACCATATATTTT.